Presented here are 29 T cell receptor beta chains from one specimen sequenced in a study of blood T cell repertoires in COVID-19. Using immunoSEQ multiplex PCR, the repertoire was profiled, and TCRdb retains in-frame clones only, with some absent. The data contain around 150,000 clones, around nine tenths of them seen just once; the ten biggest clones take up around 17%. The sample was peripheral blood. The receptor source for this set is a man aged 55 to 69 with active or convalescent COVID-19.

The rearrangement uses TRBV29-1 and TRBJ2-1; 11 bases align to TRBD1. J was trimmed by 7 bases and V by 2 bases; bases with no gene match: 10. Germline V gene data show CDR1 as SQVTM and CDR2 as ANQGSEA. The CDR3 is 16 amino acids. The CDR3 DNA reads TGCAGCGTTGAACGTTTTGTGGGACAGGGGGGGAATGAGCAGTTCTTC. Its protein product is CSVERFVGQGGNEQFF.

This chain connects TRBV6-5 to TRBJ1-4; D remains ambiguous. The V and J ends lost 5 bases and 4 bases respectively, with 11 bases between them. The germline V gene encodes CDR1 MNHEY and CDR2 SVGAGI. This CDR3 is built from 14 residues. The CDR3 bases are TGTGCCAGCAGTCGAGCGGACTATAATGAAAAACTGTTTTTT. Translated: CASSRADYNEKLFF.

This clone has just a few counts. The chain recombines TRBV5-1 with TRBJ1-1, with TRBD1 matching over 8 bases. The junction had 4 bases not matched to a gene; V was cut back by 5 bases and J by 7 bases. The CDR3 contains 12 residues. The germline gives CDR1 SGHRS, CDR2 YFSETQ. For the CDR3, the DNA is TGCGCCAGCAGGCCGACAGGGGATGAAGCTTTCTTT. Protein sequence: CASRPTGDEAFF.

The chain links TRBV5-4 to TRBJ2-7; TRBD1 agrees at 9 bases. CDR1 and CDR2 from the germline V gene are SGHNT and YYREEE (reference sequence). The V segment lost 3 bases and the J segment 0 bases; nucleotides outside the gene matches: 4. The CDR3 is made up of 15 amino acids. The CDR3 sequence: CASSWGQGGSYEQYF. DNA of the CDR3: TGTGCCAGCAGCTGGGGACAGGGCGGCTCCTACGAGCAGTACTTC.

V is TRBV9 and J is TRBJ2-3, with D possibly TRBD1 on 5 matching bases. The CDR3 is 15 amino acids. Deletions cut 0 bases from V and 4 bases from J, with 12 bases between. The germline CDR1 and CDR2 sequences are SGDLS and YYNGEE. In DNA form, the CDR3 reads TGTGCCAGCAGCGTAGTGCAGGGCGTGGCAGATACGCAGTATTTT. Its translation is CASSVVQGVADTQYF.

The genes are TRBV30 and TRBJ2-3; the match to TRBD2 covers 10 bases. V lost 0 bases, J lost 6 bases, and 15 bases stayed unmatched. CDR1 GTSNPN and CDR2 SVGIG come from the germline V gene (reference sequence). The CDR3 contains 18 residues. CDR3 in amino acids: CAWSVPSGRALRGDTQYF. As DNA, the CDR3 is TGTGCCTGGAGTGTGCCCAGCGGGAGGGCCTTGAGGGGGGATACGCAGTATTTT. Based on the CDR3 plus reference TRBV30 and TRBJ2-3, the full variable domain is SQTIHQWPATLVQPVGSPLSLECTVEGTSNPNLYWYRQAAGRGLQLLFYSVGIGQISSEVPQNLSASRPQDRQFILSSKKLLLSDSGFYLCAWSVPSGRALRGDTQYFGPGTRLTVL.

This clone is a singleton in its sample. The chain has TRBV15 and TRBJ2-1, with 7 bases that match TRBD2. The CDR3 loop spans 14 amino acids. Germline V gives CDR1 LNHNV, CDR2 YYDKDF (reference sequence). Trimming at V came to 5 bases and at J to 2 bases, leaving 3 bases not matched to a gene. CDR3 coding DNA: TGTGCCACCAGCCTTCGGGGGGCCTACAATGAGCAGTTCTTC. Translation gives CATSLRGAYNEQFF.

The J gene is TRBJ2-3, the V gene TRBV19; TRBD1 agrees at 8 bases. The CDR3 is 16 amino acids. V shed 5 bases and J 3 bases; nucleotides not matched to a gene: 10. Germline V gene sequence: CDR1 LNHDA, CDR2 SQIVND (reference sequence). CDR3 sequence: CASSVKSGGRTDTQYF. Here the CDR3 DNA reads TGTGCCAGTAGTGTTAAGTCAGGGGGCAGGACAGATACGCAGTATTTT.

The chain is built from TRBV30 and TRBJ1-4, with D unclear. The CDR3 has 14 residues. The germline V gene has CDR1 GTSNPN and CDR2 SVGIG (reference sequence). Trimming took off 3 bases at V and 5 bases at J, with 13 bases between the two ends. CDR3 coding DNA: TGTGCCTGGAGAAACGTACAGACGAATGAAAAACTGTTTTTT. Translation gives CAWRNVQTNEKLFF.

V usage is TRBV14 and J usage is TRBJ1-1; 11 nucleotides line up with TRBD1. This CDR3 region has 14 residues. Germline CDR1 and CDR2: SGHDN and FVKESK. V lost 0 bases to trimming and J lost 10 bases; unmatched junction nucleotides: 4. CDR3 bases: TGTGCCAGCAGCCAAGATTGGGGACAGGGGGGAGCTTTCTTT. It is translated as CASSQDWGQGGAFF.

In DNA, the CDR3 is TGCGCCAGCAGCTTGCGGACAAGGATGTTGGGGACAGATACGCAGTATTTT. Its translation: CASSLRTRMLGTDTQYF. V and J are TRBV5-1 and TRBJ2-3, with a weak D call TRBD1 (5 bases). Germline assignment: CDR1 SGHRS and CDR2 YFSETQ. Trimming removed 1 base at V and 3 bases at J, with 18 bases between. The CDR3 runs to 17 residues.

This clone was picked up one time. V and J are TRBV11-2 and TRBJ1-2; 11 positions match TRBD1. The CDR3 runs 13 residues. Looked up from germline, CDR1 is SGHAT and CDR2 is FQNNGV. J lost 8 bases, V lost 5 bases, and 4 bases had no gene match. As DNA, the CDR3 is TGTGCCAGCAGCCCGCGGGACAGGGGGGGCTACACCTTC. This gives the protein CASSPRDRGGYTF.

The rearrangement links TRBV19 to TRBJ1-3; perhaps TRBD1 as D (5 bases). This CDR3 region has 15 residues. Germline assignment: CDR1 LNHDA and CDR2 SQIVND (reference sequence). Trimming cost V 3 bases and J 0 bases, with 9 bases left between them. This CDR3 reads CASSIPGISGNTIYF. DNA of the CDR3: TGTGCCAGTAGTATCCCAGGGATCTCTGGAAACACCATATATTTT. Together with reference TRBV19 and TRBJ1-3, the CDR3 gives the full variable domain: DGGITQSPKYLFRKEGQNVTLSCEQNLNHDAMYWYRQDPGQGLRLIYYSQIVNDFQKGDIAEGYSVSREKKESFPLTVTSAQKNPTAFYLCASSIPGISGNTIYFGEGSWLTVV.

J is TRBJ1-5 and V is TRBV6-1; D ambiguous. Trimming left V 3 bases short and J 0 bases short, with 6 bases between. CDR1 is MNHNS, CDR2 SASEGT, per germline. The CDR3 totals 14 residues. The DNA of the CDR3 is TGTGCCAGCAGTGACAGGTATAGCAATCAGCCCCAGCATTTT. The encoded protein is CASSDRYSNQPQHF.

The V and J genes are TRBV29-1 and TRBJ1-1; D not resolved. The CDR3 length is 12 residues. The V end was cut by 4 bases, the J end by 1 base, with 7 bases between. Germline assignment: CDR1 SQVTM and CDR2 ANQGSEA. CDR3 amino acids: CSVGLTNTEAFF. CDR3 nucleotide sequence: TGCAGCGTTGGACTAACGAACACTGAAGCTTTCTTT.

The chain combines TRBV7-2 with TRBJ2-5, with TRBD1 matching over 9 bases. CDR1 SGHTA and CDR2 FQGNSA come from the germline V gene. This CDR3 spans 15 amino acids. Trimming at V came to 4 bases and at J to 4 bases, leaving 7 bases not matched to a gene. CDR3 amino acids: CASSSPGQGRETQYF. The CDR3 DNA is TGTGCCAGCAGCTCCCCGGGACAGGGACGAGAGACCCAGTACTTC.

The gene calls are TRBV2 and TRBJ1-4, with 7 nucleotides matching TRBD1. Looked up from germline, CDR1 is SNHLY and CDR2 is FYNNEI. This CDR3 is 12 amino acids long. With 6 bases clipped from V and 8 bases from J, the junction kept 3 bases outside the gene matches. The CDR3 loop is CASSKQGEKLFF. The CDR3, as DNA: TGTGCCAGCAGCAAACAGGGGGAAAAACTGTTTTTT. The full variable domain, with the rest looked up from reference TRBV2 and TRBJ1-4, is EPEVTQTPSHQVTQMGQEVILRCVPISNHLYFYWYRQILGQKVEFLVSFYNNEISEKSEIFDDQFSVERPDGSNFTLKIRSTKLEDSAMYFCASSKQGEKLFFGSGTQLSVL.

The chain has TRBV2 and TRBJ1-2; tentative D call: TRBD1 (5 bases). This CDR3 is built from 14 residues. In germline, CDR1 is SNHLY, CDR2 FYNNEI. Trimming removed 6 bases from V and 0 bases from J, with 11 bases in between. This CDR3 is CASRDRGANYGYTF. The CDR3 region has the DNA TGTGCCAGCAGGGATCGGGGGGCTAACTATGGCTACACCTTC. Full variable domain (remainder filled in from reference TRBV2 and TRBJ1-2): EPEVTQTPSHQVTQMGQEVILRCVPISNHLYFYWYRQILGQKVEFLVSFYNNEISEKSEIFDDQFSVERPDGSNFTLKIRSTKLEDSAMYFCASRDRGANYGYTFGSGTRLTVV.

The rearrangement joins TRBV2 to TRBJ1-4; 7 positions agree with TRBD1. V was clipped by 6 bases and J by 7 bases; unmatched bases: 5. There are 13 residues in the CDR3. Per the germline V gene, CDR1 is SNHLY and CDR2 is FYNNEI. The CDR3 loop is CASRRQGAEKLFF. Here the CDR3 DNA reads TGTGCCAGCAGGAGACAGGGTGCTGAAAAACTGTTTTTT. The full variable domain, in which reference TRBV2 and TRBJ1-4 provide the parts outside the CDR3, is EPEVTQTPSHQVTQMGQEVILRCVPISNHLYFYWYRQILGQKVEFLVSFYNNEISEKSEIFDDQFSVERPDGSNFTLKIRSTKLEDSAMYFCASRRQGAEKLFFGSGTQLSVL.

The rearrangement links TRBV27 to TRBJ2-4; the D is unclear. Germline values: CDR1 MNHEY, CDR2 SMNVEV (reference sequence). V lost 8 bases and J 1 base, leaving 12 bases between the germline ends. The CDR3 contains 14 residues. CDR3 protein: CASHSPMAKNIQYF. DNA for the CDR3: TGTGCCAGCCATTCCCCTATGGCCAAAAACATTCAGTACTTC.

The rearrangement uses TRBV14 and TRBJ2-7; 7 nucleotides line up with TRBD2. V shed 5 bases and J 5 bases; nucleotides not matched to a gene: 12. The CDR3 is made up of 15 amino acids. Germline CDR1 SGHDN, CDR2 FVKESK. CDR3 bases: TGTGCCAGCAGCATAGGACGGACTAGACGAGACGAGCAGTACTTC. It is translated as CASSIGRTRRDEQYF.

This chain's CDR3 is CASSLSIRGTGVSYEQYF. CDR3 DNA sequence: TGTGCCAGCAGTTTATCGATAAGGGGGACAGGGGTTTCCTACGAGCAGTACTTC. The chain is built from TRBV27 and TRBJ2-7, with 10 bases lining up with TRBD1. This CDR3 contains 18 residues. Germline CDR1 and CDR2: MNHEY and SMNVEV (reference sequence). V lost 0 bases to trimming and J lost 1 base; unmatched junction nucleotides: 9.

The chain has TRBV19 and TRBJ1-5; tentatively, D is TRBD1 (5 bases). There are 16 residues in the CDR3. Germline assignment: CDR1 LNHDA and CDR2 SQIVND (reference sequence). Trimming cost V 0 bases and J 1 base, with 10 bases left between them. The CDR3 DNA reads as TGTGCCAGTAGTATAGAGCAGGGAATAAGCAATCAGCCCCAGCATTTT. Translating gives CASSIEQGISNQPQHF.

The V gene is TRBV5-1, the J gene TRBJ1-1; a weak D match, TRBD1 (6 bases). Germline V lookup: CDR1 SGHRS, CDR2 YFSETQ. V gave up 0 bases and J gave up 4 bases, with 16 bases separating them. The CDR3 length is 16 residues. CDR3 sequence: CASSLAGSGVGTEAFF. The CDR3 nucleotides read TGCGCCAGCAGCTTGGCCGGATCAGGGGTTGGCACTGAAGCTTTCTTT.

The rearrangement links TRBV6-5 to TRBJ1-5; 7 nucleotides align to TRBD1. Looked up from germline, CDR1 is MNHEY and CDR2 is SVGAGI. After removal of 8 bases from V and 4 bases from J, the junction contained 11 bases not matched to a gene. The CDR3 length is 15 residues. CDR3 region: CASGSGTARNQPQHF. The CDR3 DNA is TGTGCCAGCGGATCCGGGACAGCCCGGAATCAGCCCCAGCATTTT.

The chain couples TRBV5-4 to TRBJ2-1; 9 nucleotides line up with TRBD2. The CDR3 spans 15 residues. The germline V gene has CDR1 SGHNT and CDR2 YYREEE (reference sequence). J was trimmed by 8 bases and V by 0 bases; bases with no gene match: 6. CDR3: CASSLEAGGFYEQFF. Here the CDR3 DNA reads TGTGCCAGCAGCTTGGAAGCGGGAGGCTTCTATGAGCAGTTCTTC.

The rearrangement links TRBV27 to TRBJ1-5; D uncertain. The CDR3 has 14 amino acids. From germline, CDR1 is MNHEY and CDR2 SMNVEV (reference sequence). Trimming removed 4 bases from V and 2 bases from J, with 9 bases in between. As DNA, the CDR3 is TGTGCCAGCAGTTCCGGGGTTGGCAATCAGCCCCAGCATTTT. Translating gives CASSSGVGNQPQHF.

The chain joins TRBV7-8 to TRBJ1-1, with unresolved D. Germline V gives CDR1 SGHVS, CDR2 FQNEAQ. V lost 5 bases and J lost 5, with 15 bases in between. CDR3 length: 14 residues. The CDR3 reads CASSPPKTVTEAFF. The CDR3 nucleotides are TGTGCCAGCAGCCCTCCGAAAACTGTGACTGAAGCTTTCTTT.

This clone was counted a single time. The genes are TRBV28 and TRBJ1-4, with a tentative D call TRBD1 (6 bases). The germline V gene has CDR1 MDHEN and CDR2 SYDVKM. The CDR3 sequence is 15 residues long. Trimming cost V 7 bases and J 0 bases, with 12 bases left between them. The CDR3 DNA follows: TGTGCCAGCATAGGCAGGGGAACAACTAATGAAAAACTGTTTTTT. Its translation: CASIGRGTTNEKLFF.